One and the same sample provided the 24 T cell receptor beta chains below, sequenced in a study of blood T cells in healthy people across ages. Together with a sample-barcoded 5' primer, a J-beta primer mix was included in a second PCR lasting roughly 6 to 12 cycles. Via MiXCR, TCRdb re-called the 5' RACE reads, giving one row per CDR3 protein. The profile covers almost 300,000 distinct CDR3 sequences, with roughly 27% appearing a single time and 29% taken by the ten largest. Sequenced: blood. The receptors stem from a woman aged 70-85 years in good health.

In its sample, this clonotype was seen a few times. The CDR3 loop is CASSLVPGNIQYF. DNA of the CDR3: TGTGCCAGCAGCTTGGTGCCAGGAAACATTCAGTACTTC. The V and J genes are TRBV5-6 and TRBJ2-4; D is ambiguous. The length of the CDR3 is 13 residues. The V and J ends lost 0 bases and 6 bases respectively, with 7 bases between them. Per germline, CDR1 SGHDT and CDR2 YYEEEE.

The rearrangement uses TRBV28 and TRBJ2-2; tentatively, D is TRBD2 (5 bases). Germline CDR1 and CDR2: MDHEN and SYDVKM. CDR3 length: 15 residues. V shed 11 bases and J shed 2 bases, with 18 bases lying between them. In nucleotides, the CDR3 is TGTGCCCACCGACGCAGCGGAGCTAACACCGGGGAGCTGTTTTTT. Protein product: CAHRRSGANTGELFF.

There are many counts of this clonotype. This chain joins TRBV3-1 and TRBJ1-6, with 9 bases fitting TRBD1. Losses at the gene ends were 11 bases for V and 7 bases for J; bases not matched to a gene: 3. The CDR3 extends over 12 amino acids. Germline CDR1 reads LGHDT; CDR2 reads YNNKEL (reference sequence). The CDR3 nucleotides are TGTGCCGGAGGGACAGGGAATTCACCCCTCCACTTT. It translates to CAGGTGNSPLHF.

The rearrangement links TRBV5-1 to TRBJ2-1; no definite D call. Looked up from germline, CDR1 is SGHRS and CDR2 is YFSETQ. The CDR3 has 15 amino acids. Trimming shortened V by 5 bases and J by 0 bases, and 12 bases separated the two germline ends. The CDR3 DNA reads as TGCGCCAGCAGTGGGTCCCTGAGCTCCTACAATGAGCAGTTCTTC. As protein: CASSGSLSSYNEQFF.

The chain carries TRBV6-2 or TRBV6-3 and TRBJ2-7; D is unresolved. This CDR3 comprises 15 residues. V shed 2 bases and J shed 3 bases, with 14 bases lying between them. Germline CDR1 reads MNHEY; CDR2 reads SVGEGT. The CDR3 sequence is CASSYQSRKNYEQYF. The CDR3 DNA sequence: TGTGCCAGCAGTTACCAGTCCAGGAAGAACTACGAGCAGTACTTC.

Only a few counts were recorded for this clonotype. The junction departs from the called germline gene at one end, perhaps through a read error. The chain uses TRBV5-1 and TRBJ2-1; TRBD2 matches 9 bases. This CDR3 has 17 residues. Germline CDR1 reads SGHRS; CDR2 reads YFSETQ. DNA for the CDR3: TGCGCTAGCAGCCGGCTAGCGGGGCTTAGCTCCTACAATGAGCAGTTCTTC. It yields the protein CASSRLAGLSSYNEQFF.

CDR3 in DNA: TGCGCCAGCAACTGGGGACAGGGCTACGAGCAGTACTTC. This gives the protein CASNWGQGYEQYF. This sequence joins TRBV5-1 and TRBJ2-7, with 9 bases that match TRBD1. CDR1 SGHRS and CDR2 YFSETQ come from the germline V gene. This CDR3 is 13 amino acids long. V lost 6 bases and J lost 3; bases outside the gene matches: 4.

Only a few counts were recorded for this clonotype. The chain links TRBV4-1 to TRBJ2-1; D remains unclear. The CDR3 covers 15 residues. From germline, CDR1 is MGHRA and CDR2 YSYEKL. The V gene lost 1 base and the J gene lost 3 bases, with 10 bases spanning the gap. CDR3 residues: CASSQVPLNYNEQFF. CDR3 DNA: TGCGCCAGCAGCCAAGTTCCTCTGAACTACAATGAGCAGTTCTTC.

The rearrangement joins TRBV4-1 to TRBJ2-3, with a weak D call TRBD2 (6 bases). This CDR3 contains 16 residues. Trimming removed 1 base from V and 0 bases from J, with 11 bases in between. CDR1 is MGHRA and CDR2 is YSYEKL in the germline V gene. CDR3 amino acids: CASSQVRGISTDTQYF. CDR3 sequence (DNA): TGCGCCAGCAGCCAAGTACGGGGGATTAGCACAGATACGCAGTATTTT.

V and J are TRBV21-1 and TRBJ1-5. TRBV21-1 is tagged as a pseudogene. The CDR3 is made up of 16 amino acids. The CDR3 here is CASSFTGPRSNQPQHF. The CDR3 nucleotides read TGTGCCAGCAGCTTTACAGGGCCCCGGAGCAATCAGCCCCAGCATTTT.

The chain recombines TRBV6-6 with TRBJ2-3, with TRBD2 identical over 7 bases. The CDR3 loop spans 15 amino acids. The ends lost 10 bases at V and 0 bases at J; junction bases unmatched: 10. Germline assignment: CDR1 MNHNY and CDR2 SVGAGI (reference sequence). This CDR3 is CAISVVAGSTDTQYF. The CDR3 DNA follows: TGTGCCATATCCGTCGTAGCGGGTAGCACAGATACGCAGTATTTT.

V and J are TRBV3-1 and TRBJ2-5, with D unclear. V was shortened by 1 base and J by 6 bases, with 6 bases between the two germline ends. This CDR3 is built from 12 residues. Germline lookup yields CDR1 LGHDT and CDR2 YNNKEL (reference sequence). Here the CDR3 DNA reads TGTGCCAGCAGCCAAGTTGTAAAGACCCAGTACTTC. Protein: CASSQVVKTQYF.

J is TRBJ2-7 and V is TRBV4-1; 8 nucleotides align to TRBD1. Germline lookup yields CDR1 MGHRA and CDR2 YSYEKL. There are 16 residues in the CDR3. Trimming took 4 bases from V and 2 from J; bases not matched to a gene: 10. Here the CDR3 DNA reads TGCGCCAGCAGCCCTCCCGGACAGGGTGGTCCCTACGAGCAGTACTTC. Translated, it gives CASSPPGQGGPYEQYF.

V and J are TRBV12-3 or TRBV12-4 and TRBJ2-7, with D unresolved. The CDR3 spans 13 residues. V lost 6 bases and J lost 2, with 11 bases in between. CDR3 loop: CASSPSATYEQYF. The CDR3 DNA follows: TGTGCCAGCAGCCCCTCCGCTACCTACGAGCAGTACTTC.

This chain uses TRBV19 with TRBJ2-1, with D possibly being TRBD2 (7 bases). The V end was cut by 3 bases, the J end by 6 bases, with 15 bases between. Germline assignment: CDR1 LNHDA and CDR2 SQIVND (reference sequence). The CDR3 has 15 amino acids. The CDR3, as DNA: TGTGCCAGTAGTATCGCGGGGGCTACCTTCAATGAGCAGTTCTTC. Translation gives CASSIAGATFNEQFF.

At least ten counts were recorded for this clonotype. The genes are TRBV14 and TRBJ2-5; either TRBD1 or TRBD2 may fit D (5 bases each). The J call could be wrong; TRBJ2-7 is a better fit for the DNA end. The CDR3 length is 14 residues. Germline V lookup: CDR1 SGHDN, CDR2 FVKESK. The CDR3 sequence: CASSQRATRGEQYF. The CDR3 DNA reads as TGTGCCAGCAGCCAACGCGCCACGAGGGGCGAGCAGTACTTC.

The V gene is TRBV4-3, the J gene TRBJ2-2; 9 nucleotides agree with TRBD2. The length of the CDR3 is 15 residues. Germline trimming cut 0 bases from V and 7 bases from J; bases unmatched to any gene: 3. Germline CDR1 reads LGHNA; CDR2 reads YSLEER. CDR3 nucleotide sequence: TGCGCCAGCAGCCAAGAAACTAGCGGGCACGGGGAGCTGTTTTTT. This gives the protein CASSQETSGHGELFF.

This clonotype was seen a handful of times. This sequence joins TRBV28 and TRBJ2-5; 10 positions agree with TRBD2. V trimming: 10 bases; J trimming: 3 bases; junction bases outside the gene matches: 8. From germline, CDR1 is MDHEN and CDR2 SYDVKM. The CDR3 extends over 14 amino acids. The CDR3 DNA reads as TGTGCCACTAGCTCTAGCGGGGGAAAAGAGACCCAGTACTTC. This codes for CATSSSGGKETQYF.

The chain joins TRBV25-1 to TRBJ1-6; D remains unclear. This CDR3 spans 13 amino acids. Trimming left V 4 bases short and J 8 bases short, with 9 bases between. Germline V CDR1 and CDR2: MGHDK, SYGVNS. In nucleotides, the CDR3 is TGTGCCAGCAGTGTGGATGGATATTCACCCCTCCACTTT. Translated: CASSVDGYSPLHF.

This CDR3 reads CASSLTRYGDEQYF. CDR3 in DNA: TGTGCCAGCAGTTTAACAAGATACGGCGACGAGCAGTACTTC. J is TRBJ2-7 and V is TRBV12-3 or TRBV12-4, with D uncertain. The length of the CDR3 is 14 residues. Trimming shortened V by 2 bases and J by 5 bases, and 13 bases separated the two germline ends.

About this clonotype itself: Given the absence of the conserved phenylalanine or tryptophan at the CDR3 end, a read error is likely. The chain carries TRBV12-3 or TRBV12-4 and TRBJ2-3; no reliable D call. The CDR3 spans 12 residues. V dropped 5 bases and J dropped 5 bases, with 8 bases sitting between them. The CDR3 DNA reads TGTGCCAGCAGTCCGGAACAAGATACGCAGTATTCT. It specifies CASSPEQDTQYS.

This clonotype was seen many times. CDR3 amino acids: CASLRIGGQGSEKLFF. The CDR3 nucleotides read TGTGCCAGCCTACGTATCGGCGGACAGGGTAGTGAAAAACTGTTTTTT. The chain uses TRBV28 and TRBJ1-4, with 8 bases lining up with TRBD1. Germline V CDR1 and CDR2: MDHEN, SYDVKM. CDR3 size: 16 residues. With 8 bases clipped from V and 7 bases from J, the junction kept 15 bases outside the gene matches.

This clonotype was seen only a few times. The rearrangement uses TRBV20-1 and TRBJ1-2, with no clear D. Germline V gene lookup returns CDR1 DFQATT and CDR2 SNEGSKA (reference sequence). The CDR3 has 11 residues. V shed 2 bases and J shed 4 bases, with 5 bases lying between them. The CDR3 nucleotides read TGCAGTGCTAGACTGTCCTATGGCTACACCTTC. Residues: CSARLSYGYTF.

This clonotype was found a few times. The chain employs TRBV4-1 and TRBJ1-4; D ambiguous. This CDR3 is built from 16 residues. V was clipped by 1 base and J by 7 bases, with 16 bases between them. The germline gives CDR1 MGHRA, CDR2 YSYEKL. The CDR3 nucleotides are TGCGCCAGCAGCCAAGCAGGCGGGCGCTACGGTGAAAAACTGTTTTTT. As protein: CASSQAGGRYGEKLFF.